Reported below is one T cell receptor beta chain. The data derive from a study of blood T cell repertoires in COVID-19. Study information: PBMCs, B-cell-depleted T cells, or T cells provided the cDNA or gDNA that made up the material.

The CDR3 runs 15 residues. Trimming removed 5 bases from V and 4 bases from J, with 15 bases in between. Germline assignment: CDR1 SEHNR and CDR2 FQNEAQ (reference sequence). Original handling: Reference gene primer amplification gave estimated nucleated cell counts. The table came from immunoSEQ multiplex PCR; TCRdb's copy has only in-frame clones and leaves some out. The D gene and trimming were derived from the DNA, and the V and J assignments and clone size from that table. The sample has about 120,000 clones, nearly 90% seen once. The TCR originated in a woman between 65 and 79 years old who had recovered from COVID-19. Sequenced sample: peripheral blood. The chain carries TRBV7-9 and TRBJ2-1; D might be TRBD2 (6 bases). CDR3 nucleotides: TGTGCCAGCAGCCTCCCGGCGGGGCGGTACAATGAGCAGTTCTTC. It yields the protein CASSLPAGRYNEQFF. Looking up the rest from reference TRBV7-9 and TRBJ2-1 gives the full variable domain: DTGVSQNPRHKITKRGQNVTFRCDPISEHNRLYWYRQTLGQGPEFLTYFQNEAQLEKSRLLSDRFSAERPKGSFSTLEIQRTEQGDSAMYLCASSLPAGRYNEQFFGPGTRLTVL.